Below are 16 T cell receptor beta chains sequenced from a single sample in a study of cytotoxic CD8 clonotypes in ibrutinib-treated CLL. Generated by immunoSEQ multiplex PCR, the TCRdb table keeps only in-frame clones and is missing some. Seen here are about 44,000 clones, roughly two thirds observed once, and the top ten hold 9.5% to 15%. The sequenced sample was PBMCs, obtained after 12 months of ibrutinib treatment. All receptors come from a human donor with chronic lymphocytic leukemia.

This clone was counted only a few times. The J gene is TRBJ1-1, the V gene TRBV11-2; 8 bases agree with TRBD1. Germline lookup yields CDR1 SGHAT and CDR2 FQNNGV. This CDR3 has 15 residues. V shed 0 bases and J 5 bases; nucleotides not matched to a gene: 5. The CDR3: CASSLDIQGATEAFF. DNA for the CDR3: TGTGCCAGCAGCTTAGATATCCAGGGGGCTACTGAAGCTTTCTTT. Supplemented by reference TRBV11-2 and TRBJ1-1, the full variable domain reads EAGVAQSPRYKIIEKRQSVAFWCNPISGHATLYWYQQILGQGPKLLIQFQNNGVVDDSQLPKDRFSAERLKGVDSTLKIQPAKLEDSAVYLCASSLDIQGATEAFFGQGTRLTVV.

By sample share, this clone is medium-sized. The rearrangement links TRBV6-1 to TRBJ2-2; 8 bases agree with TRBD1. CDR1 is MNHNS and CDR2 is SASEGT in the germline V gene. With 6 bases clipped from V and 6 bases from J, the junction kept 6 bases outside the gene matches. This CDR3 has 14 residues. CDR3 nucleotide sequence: TGTGCCAGCAGGGATCCAGGGGGCCCCGGGGAGCTGTTTTTT. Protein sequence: CASRDPGGPGELFF.

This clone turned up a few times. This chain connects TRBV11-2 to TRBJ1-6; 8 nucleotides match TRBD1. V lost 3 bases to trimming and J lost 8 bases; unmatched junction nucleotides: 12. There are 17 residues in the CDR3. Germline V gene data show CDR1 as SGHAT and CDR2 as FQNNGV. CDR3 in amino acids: CASSFTVQGGRDSPLHF. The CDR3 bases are TGTGCCAGCAGCTTCACCGTACAGGGGGGGCGCGATTCACCCCTCCACTTT.

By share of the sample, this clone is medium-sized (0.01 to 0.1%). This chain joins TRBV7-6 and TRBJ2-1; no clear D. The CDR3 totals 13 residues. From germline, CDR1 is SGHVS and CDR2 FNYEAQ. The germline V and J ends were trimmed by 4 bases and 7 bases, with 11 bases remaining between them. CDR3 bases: TGTGCCAGCAGCTCTGTATTTGGTAATGAGCAGTTCTTC. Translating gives CASSSVFGNEQFF. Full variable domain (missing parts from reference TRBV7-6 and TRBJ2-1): GAGVSQSPRYKVTKRGQDVALRCDPISGHVSLYWYRQALGQGPEFLTYFNYEAQQDKSGLPNDRFSAERPEGSISTLTIQRTEQRDSAMYRCASSSVFGNEQFFGPGTRLTVL.

CDR3 protein: CASSPLAGVNTGELFF. The DNA for the CDR3 is TGCGCCAGCAGCCCTTTGGCGGGGGTCAACACCGGGGAGCTGTTTTTT. The chain is built from TRBV5-1 and TRBJ2-2, with TRBD2 matching 7 bases. V was clipped by 4 bases and J by 2 bases; unmatched bases: 8. Looked up from germline, CDR1 is SGHRS and CDR2 is YFSETQ. This CDR3 has 16 residues. The full variable domain, in which reference TRBV5-1 and TRBJ2-2 provide the parts outside the CDR3, is KAGVTQTPRYLIKTRGQQVTLSCSPISGHRSVSWYQQTPGQGLQFLFEYFSETQRNKGNFPGRFSGRQFSNSRSEMNVSTLELGDSALYLCASSPLAGVNTGELFFGEGSRLTVL.

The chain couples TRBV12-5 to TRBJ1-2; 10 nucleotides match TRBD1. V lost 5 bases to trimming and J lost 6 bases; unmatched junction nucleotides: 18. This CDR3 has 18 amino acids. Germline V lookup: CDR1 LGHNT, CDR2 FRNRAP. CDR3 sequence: CASGPMRPLGTGVDGYTF. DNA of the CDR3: TGTGCTAGTGGTCCCATGCGCCCCCTCGGGACAGGGGTCGATGGCTACACCTTC. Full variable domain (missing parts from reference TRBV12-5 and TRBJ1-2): DARVTQTPRHKVTEMGQEVTMRCQPILGHNTVFWYRQTMMQGLELLAYFRNRAPLDDSGMPKDRFSAEMPDATLATLKIQPSEPRDSAVYFCASGPMRPLGTGVDGYTFGSGTRLTVV.

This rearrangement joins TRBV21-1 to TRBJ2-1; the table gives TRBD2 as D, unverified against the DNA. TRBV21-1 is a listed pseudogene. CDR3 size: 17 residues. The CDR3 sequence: CASSKEGSEGPYNEQFF. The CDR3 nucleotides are TGTGCCAGCAGCAAAGAGGGATCGGAGGGTCCGTACAATGAGCAGTTCTTC.

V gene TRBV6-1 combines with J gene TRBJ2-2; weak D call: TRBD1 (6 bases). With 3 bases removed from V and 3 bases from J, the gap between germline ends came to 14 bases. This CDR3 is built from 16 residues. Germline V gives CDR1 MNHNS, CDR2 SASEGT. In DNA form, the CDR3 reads TGTGCCAGCAGTGACAGGGGAAGTTGGGACACCGGGGAGCTGTTTTTT. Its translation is CASSDRGSWDTGELFF.

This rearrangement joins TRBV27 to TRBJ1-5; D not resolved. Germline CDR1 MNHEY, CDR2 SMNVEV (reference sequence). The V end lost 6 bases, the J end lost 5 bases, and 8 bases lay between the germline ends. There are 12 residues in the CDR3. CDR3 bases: TGTGCCAGCAGCTCCGGCGATCAGCCCCAGCATTTT. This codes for CASSSGDQPQHF.

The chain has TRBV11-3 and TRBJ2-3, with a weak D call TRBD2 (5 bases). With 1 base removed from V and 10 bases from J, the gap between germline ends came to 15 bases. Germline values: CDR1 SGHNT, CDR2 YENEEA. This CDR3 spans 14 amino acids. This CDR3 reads CASSLGRDSGAQYF. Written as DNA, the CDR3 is TGTGCCAGCAGCTTAGGTCGGGATTCAGGTGCGCAGTATTTT. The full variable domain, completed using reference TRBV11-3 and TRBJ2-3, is EAGVVQSPRYKIIEKKQPVAFWCNPISGHNTLYWYLQNLGQGPELLIRYENEEAVDDSQLPKDRFSAERLKGVDSTLKIQPAELGDSAVYLCASSLGRDSGAQYFGPGTRLTVL.

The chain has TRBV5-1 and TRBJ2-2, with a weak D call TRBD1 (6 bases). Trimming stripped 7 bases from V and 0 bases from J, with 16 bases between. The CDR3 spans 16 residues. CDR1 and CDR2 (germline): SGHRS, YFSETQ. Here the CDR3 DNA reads TGCGCCAGCGGGCCCACAGGGCCAGCGAACACCGGGGAGCTGTTTTTT. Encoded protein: CASGPTGPANTGELFF.

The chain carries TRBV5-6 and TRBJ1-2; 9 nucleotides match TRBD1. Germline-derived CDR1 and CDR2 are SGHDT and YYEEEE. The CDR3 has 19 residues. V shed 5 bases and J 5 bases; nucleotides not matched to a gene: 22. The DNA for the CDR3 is TGTGCCAGCAGGTTATTTTCCGGGACAGGGTTGGATGTCGGTTATGGCTACACCTTC. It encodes CASRLFSGTGLDVGYGYTF.

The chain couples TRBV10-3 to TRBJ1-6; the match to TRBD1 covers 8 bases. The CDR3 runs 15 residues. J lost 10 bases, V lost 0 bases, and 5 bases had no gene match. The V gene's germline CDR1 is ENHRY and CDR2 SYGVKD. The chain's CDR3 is CAISESGQGKSPLHF. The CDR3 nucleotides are TGTGCCATCAGTGAGTCCGGACAGGGCAAATCACCCCTCCACTTT.

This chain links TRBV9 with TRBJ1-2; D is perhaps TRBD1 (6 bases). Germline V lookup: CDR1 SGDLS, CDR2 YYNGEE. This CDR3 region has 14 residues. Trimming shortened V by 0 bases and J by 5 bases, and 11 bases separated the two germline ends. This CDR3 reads CASSVGGQGYGYTF. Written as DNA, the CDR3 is TGTGCCAGCAGCGTAGGAGGGCAGGGGTATGGCTACACCTTC. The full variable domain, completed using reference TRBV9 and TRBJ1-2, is DSGVTQTPKHLITATGQRVTLRCSPRSGDLSVYWYQQSLDQGLQFLIQYYNGEERAKGNILERFSAQQFPDLHSELNLSSLELGDSALYFCASSVGGQGYGYTFGSGTRLTVV.

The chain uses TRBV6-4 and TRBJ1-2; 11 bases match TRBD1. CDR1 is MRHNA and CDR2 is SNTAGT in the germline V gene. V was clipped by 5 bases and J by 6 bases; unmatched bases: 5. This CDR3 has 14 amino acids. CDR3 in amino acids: CASSRTGGANGYTF. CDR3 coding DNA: TGTGCCAGCAGTCGGACAGGGGGCGCAAATGGCTACACCTTC.

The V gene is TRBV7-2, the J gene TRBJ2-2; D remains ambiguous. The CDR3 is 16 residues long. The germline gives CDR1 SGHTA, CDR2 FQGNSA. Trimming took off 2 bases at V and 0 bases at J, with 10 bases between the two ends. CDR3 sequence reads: CASSLNRPTNTGELFF. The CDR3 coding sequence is TGTGCCAGCAGCTTAAACCGGCCCACGAACACCGGGGAGCTGTTTTTT. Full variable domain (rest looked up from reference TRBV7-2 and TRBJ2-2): GAGVSQSPSNKVTEKGKDVELRCDPISGHTALYWYRQSLGQGLEFLIYFQGNSAPDKSGLPSDRFSAERTGGSVSTLTIQRTQQEDSAVYLCASSLNRPTNTGELFFGEGSRLTVL.